The clone carrying this TCR beta chain was picked up a small number of times. The antigen is unknown. The entry originates in a study of cytomegalovirus exposure and HLA in healthy donors. General study findings and limits: A later analysis associated roughly 15,000 TCR beta sequences with HLA alleles at a 0.05 false discovery rate.

The study ran its PCR with 60 Vbeta and 13 Jbeta primers. Clones were read by immunoSEQ multiplex PCR, and TCRdb kept only the in-frame ones, dropping some. The sample lists about 52,000 clones; roughly three fifths were seen once. V dropped 8 bases and J dropped 0 bases, with 9 bases sitting between them. This CDR3 is 13 amino acids long. Germline loops: CDR1 MNHNS, CDR2 SASEGT. The gene calls are TRBV6-1 and TRBJ2-3; D not certain. This TCR derives from a human donor in good health. The sequencing input was PBMCs. The CDR3, as DNA: TGTGCCAGCTCTTCGGTTAGCACAGATACGCAGTATTTT. This codes for CASSSVSTDTQYF.